A selection of T cell receptor beta chains follows, all from one sample in a study of HIV-infected patients and healthy controls. TCRdb independently ran MiXCR on the 5' RACE reads; one entry per CDR3 protein. The sample gives some 19,000 distinct CDR3 sequences, 16% of which show up once; 24% is in the top ten. Material: CD8+ T cells from blood. All receptors derive from a human donor in good health. CDR3s include the opening cysteine and the closing phenylalanine or tryptophan. The order of the fields is CDR3 DNA, CDR3 protein, D gene, clone size, J gene, V gene. The D gene is left open where the match is weak. The size of a clone is reported for some rows only, either as once, few or many, or as a class for expanded clones.

TGTGCCAGTCTAGTCGGGGGTACGCAGTATTTT	CASLVGGTQYF	.	few	TRBJ2-3	TRBV12-3/TRBV12-4
TGTGCCAGCAGCTTACGAGGAGAGGGTTCACCCCTCCACTTT	CASSLRGEGSPLHF	.	many	TRBJ1-6	TRBV7-3
TGTGCCAGCAGTTTGGCGTCTGAAGCTTTCTTT	CASSLASEAFF	.	many	TRBJ1-1	TRBV12-3/TRBV12-4
TGTGCCAGCAGTTACACAGACTACAATGAGCAGTTCTTC	CASSYTDYNEQFF	.	medium-sized	TRBJ2-1	TRBV6-2/TRBV6-3
TGCAGTGCTAGTTCTGCAGTATCAACTGGCTACACCTTC	CSASSAVSTGYTF	.	many	TRBJ1-2	TRBV20-1
TGTGCCACCAGTCCATCCCTAGTGAATGAGCAGTTCTTC	CATSPSLVNEQFF	.	few	TRBJ2-1	TRBV24-1
TGTGCCATCATGGCGGGAGGGCCAGATACGCAGTATTTT	CAIMAGGPDTQYF	TRBD2	.	TRBJ2-3	TRBV10-3
TGTGCCAGCAGAGGAGGAGCTGTCATGCAGTACTTC	CASRGGAVMQYF	.	.	TRBJ2-7	TRBV11-2
TGCAGTGCTAGAGATCTACAGTTTACTGGCAATCAGCCCCAGCATTTT	CSARDLQFTGNQPQHF	.	medium-sized	TRBJ1-5	TRBV20-1
TGTGCCAGCAGCCCTTCGGGGACTAGCACAGATACGCAGTATTTT	CASSPSGTSTDTQYF	.	many	TRBJ2-3	TRBV7-9
TGTGCCAGCAGCTCCCCGGGTGGAGGGGGCAGCGAGCAGTACTTC	CASSSPGGGGSEQYF	.	.	TRBJ2-7	TRBV11-2
TGCAGCGTTGAAGATGTACAGAGGGGGGAGTATGGCTACACCTTC	CSVEDVQRGEYGYTF	.	.	TRBJ1-2	TRBV29-1
TGCAGCGCCGTCACTAGCGGGAGGGCCCCGACAGATACGCAGTATTTT	CSAVTSGRAPTDTQYF	TRBD2	.	TRBJ2-3	TRBV29-1